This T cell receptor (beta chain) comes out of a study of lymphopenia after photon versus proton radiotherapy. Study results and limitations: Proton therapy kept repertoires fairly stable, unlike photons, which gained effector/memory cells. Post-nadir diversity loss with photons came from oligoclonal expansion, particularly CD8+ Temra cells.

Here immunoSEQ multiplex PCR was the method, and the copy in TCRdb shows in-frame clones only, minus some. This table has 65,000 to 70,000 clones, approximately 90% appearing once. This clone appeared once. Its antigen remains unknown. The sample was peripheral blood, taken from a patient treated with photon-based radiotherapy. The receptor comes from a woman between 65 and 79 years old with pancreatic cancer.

The CDR3 loop reads CASSVNDRANTGELFF. The CDR3 nucleotides read TGTGCCAGCAGCGTCAATGACAGGGCGAACACCGGGGAGCTGTTTTTT. V gene TRBV7-6 combines with J gene TRBJ2-2; TRBD1 agrees at 7 bases. Germline trimming cut 5 bases from V and 0 bases from J; bases unmatched to any gene: 6. Germline CDR1 and CDR2: SGHVS and FNYEAQ. The CDR3 spans 16 residues. Together with reference TRBV7-6 and TRBJ2-2, the CDR3 gives the full variable domain: GAGVSQSPRYKVTKRGQDVALRCDPISGHVSLYWYRQALGQGPEFLTYFNYEAQQDKSGLPNDRFSAERPEGSISTLTIQRTEQRDSAMYRCASSVNDRANTGELFFGEGSRLTVL.